This record concerns one T cell receptor beta chain sequence. Antigen unknown. The source of the sample is a study of OX40 agonist ivuxolimab in advanced cancers. The study, taken as a whole, reports: On average, CD8+ T cells had more expanded clones than CD4+.

Sequencing was performed with immunoSEQ multiplex PCR; in TCRdb, only in-frame clones are kept and a portion is missing. The sample includes about 58,000 clones, roughly 86% of them seen just once. V was trimmed by 3 bases and J by 2 bases, leaving 13 bases between them. Looked up from germline, CDR1 is KGHSH and CDR2 is LQKENI. CDR3 length: 15 residues. The sample was CD4+ or CD8+ T cells sorted from blood, taken in a trial of the OX40 agonist ivuxolimab. The chain carries TRBV18 and TRBJ1-2, with no clear D. The receptor's source is an adult with an advanced solid tumor such as melanoma, head and neck, liver or kidney cancer. CDR3 sequence reads: CASSPEGSANYGYTF. In nucleotides, the CDR3 is TGTGCCAGCTCACCCGAGGGAAGTGCGAACTATGGCTACACCTTC.